This TCR beta chain was observed in a study of PD-1 blockade in classical Hodgkin lymphoma. Each patient relapsed following autologous stem cell transplantation, and prior brentuximab vedotin exposure differed. The CDR3 totals 17 residues. Trimming pared 0 bases from V and 8 bases from J, leaving 20 bases between. Per the germline V gene, CDR1 is SGHVS and CDR2 is FNYEAQ. Only in-frame clones appear in the TCRdb table, and some are missing; sequencing was by immunoSEQ multiplex PCR. The sample records 35,000 to 45,000 clones, about 87% being singletons. V and J are TRBV7-6 and TRBJ2-1, with D perhaps TRBD1 or TRBD2 (5 bases each). The input for sequencing was peripheral blood mononuclear cells (PBMCs), taken at baseline. This clonotype was obtained from a human donor with classical Hodgkin lymphoma. The CDR3 is CASSLAGSGIGDDEQFF. For the CDR3, the DNA is TGTGCCAGCAGCTTAGCGGGTTCGGGGATCGGGGACGATGAGCAGTTCTTC.